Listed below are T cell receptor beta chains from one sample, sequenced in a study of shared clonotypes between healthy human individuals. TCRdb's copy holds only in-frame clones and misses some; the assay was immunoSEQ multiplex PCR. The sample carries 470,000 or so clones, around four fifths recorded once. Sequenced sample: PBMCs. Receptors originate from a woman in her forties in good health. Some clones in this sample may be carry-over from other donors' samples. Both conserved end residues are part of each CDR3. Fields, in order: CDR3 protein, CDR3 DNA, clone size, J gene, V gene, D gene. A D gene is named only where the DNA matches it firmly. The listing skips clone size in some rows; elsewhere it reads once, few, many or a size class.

CAWGGANQPQHF,TGCGCCTGGGGAGGGGCTAATCAGCCCCAGCATTTT,-,TRBJ1-5,TRBV30,-
CASSGFSGNQPQHF,TGTGCCAGCAGTGGATTTAGTGGCAATCAGCCCCAGCATTTT,-,TRBJ1-5,TRBV2,-
CAGKARDSSYEKLFF,TGTGCCGGGAAGGCTCGGGACAGTAGTTATGAAAAACTGTTTTTT,-,TRBJ1-4,TRBV2,TRBD1
CASSLGGLGTEAFF,TGCGCCAGCAGCTTGGGGGGCCTGGGCACTGAAGCTTTCTTT,-,TRBJ1-1,TRBV5-1,-
CASSQDRGGTNNEQFF,TGCGCCAGCAGCCAAGATAGGGGCGGGACCAACAATGAGCAGTTCTTC,-,TRBJ2-1,TRBV4-1,-
CASSTGGEQYF,TGTGCCAGTAGTACCGGAGGAGAGCAGTACTTC,-,TRBJ2-7,TRBV19,-
CASSLPQTDTQYF,TGTGCCAGCAGTTTACCACAGACAGATACGCAGTATTTT,-,TRBJ2-3,TRBV28,-
CSVEARAAGATEAFF,TGCAGCGTTGAAGCTAGGGCAGCTGGGGCCACTGAAGCTTTCTTT,-,TRBJ1-1,TRBV29-1,-
CASSLAGEQETQYF,TGTGCCAGCAGCTTAGCCGGGGAGCAAGAGACCCAGTACTTC,-,TRBJ2-5,TRBV7-9,-
CASSAEVRQPQHF,TGTGCCAGCAGTGCTGAGGTCAGACAGCCCCAGCATTTT,-,TRBJ1-5,TRBV6-1,-
CASSLALAGSYNEQFF,TGTGCCAGCAGCTTAGCTCTAGCGGGGTCCTACAATGAGCAGTTCTTC,-,TRBJ2-1,TRBV7-9,TRBD2
CAISLAGGYEQYF,TGTGCCATCAGCTTAGCGGGAGGATACGAGCAGTACTTC,many,TRBJ2-7,TRBV10-3,TRBD2
CASSLGAGYETQYF,TGCGCCAGCAGCTTGGGGGCAGGGTACGAGACCCAGTACTTC,-,TRBJ2-5,TRBV5-1,-
CASSLGSYEQYF,TGTGCCAGCAGCTTAGGGTCCTACGAGCAGTACTTC,-,TRBJ2-7,TRBV11-2,-
CASSQEVTGDTEAFF,TGCGCCAGCAGCCAAGAGGTGACAGGGGACACTGAAGCTTTCTTT,medium-sized,TRBJ1-1,TRBV4-1,TRBD1
CASSESRGGPEAFF,TGTGCCAGCAGTGAAAGCAGGGGGGGGCCCGAAGCTTTCTTT,few,TRBJ1-1,TRBV2,TRBD1
CAWSSSGRRTDTQYF,TGTGCCTGGAGTTCTAGCGGGAGGCGTACAGATACGCAGTATTTT,-,TRBJ2-3,TRBV30,TRBD2
CASSFSGQMNTEAFF,TGTGCCAGCAGCTTTTCGGGCCAAATGAACACTGAAGCTTTCTTT,-,TRBJ1-1,TRBV11-1,-
CASRLATDTDTQYF,TGCGCCAGCAGATTAGCGACGGACACAGATACGCAGTATTTT,once,TRBJ2-3,TRBV5-1,-
CASSLDYGSYEQYF,TGTGCCAGCAGCTTAGACTACGGCTCCTACGAGCAGTACTTC,-,TRBJ2-7,TRBV7-2,-